These 25 T cell receptor beta chains were all obtained from the same sample, sequenced in a study of blood T cell repertoires in COVID-19. Assay used: immunoSEQ multiplex PCR; TCRdb lists only in-frame clones, some missing. The table has 210,000 or so clones, more than 85% seen once. Sample: peripheral blood. The receptors derive from a man aged 40-55 years with active or convalescent COVID-19.

The J gene is TRBJ2-2, the V gene TRBV10-3, with TRBD1 matching 8 bases. J gave up 7 bases and V 0 bases, and 4 bases lay outside the gene matches. Looked up from germline, CDR1 is ENHRY and CDR2 is SYGVKD. CDR3 size: 15 residues. CDR3 in DNA: TGTGCCATCAGTGAGTCGGACAGGGTGAGCGGGGAGCTGTTTTTT. Translated: CAISESDRVSGELFF.

This chain connects TRBV2 to TRBJ2-3; D is uncertain. Germline V CDR1 and CDR2: SNHLY, FYNNEI. Between the trimmed V and J ends, which lost 4 bases and 0 bases, there was a span of 8 bases. The CDR3 is made up of 14 amino acids. CDR3 sequence (DNA): TGTGCCAGCAGTGCTACTTCTAGCACAGATACGCAGTATTTT. As protein: CASSATSSTDTQYF.

The chain joins TRBV19 to TRBJ1-6; TRBD1 is a possible D gene (5 bases). CDR1 and CDR2 (germline): LNHDA, SQIVND (reference sequence). Trimming cost V 5 bases and J 4 bases, with 12 bases left between them. This CDR3 contains 15 residues. The CDR3: CASSGAAAYNSPLHF. The CDR3 region has the DNA TGTGCCAGTAGTGGGGCGGCAGCGTATAATTCACCCCTCCACTTT.

The chain is built from TRBV6-6 and TRBJ1-1; D is perhaps TRBD1 (5 bases). CDR3 size: 12 residues. V shed 0 bases and J shed 10 bases, with 9 bases lying between them. Germline assignment: CDR1 MNHNY and CDR2 SVGAGI (reference sequence). Written as DNA, the CDR3 is TGTGCCAGCAGTTACTCTGCGGGGCCAGCTTTCTTT. Its translation is CASSYSAGPAFF.

V usage is TRBV10-3 and J usage is TRBJ2-7; D might be TRBD2 (5 bases). CDR3 length: 14 residues. Trimming cost V 3 bases and J 5 bases, with 14 bases left between them. Germline CDR1 and CDR2: ENHRY and SYGVKD. In DNA, the CDR3 is TGTGCCATCAGTGACCCTGGACTGGGCAACGAGCAGTACTTC. Translated: CAISDPGLGNEQYF.

This rearrangement joins TRBV14 to TRBJ2-1; 10 bases agree with TRBD1. Germline V gene sequence: CDR1 SGHDN, CDR2 FVKESK. This CDR3 is built from 14 residues. Germline trimming cut 5 bases from V and 9 bases from J; bases unmatched to any gene: 7. The CDR3 spells CASSYRTGGGEQFF. CDR3 nucleotide sequence: TGTGCCAGCAGCTATCGGACAGGGGGTGGTGAGCAGTTCTTC. Variable domain in full (rest from reference TRBV14 and TRBJ2-1): EAGVTQFPSHSVIEKGQTVTLRCDPISGHDNLYWYRRVMGKEIKFLLHFVKESKQDESGMPNNRFLAERTGGTYSTLKVQPAELEDSGVYFCASSYRTGGGEQFFGPGTRLTVL.

The chain has TRBV5-1 and TRBJ2-7; D gene uncertain. Germline values: CDR1 SGHRS, CDR2 YFSETQ. The CDR3 runs 13 residues. Between the trimmed V and J ends, which lost 4 bases and 3 bases, there was a span of 11 bases. As DNA, the CDR3 is TGCGCCAGCAGCGCGACGGGTCTCTACGAGCAGTACTTC. This encodes CASSATGLYEQYF.

This rearrangement joins TRBV5-8 to TRBJ2-7, with a possible D match to TRBD1 (6 bases). The CDR3 is made up of 14 amino acids. Trimming stripped 0 bases from V and 4 bases from J, with 11 bases between. Germline V gene lookup returns CDR1 SGHTS and CDR2 YDEGEE. The DNA for the CDR3 is TGTGCCAGCAGCTTGGCAGGGGATGCTTACGAGCAGTACTTC. It specifies CASSLAGDAYEQYF.

This chain uses TRBV27 with TRBJ2-1, with 11 bases fitting TRBD2. CDR3 length equals 16 residues. The germline V gene encodes CDR1 MNHEY and CDR2 SMNVEV (reference sequence). J lost 1 base, V lost 8 bases, and 7 bases had no gene match. CDR3 DNA: TGTGCCAGCTCCGGGACTAGCGGAGCGTCCTACAATGAGCAGTTCTTC. Translating gives CASSGTSGASYNEQFF.

This clone is a singleton in its sample. J is TRBJ1-1 and V is TRBV11-2; D is ambiguous. Germline V gene sequence: CDR1 SGHAT, CDR2 FQNNGV. Trimming left V 1 base short and J 1 base short, with 10 bases between. The CDR3 runs 15 residues. CDR3 loop: CASSLAGISNTEAFF. The CDR3 DNA follows: TGTGCCAGCAGCTTAGCAGGAATATCGAACACTGAAGCTTTCTTT.

The chain links TRBV19 to TRBJ1-5; 7 nucleotides align to TRBD1. V gave up 5 bases and J gave up 0 bases; unmatched junction bases: 10. CDR3 length: 17 amino acids. Germline CDR1 and CDR2: LNHDA and SQIVND (reference sequence). For the CDR3, the DNA is TGTGCCAGTAGTCCATGGCAGGGGGAGTTTAGCAATCAGCCCCAGCATTTT. Translating gives CASSPWQGEFSNQPQHF.

This clone is a singleton in its sample. The V and J genes are TRBV28 and TRBJ1-1, with D possibly matching TRBD1 (6 bases). CDR1 is MDHEN and CDR2 is SYDVKM in the germline V gene. V gave up 5 bases and J gave up 4 bases, with 14 bases separating them. The CDR3 contains 14 residues. The CDR3 sequence is CASSASDRITEAFF. DNA of the CDR3: TGTGCCAGCAGTGCATCGGACAGAATCACTGAAGCTTTCTTT.

This chain joins TRBV5-1 and TRBJ2-7, with 9 bases lining up with TRBD2. From germline, CDR1 is SGHRS and CDR2 YFSETQ. The J segment lost 2 bases and the V segment lost 5 bases, leaving 17 bases of the junction unmatched. The CDR3 extends over 18 amino acids. This CDR3 is CASRSTVGQAGGPYEQYF. CDR3 bases: TGCGCCAGCAGGTCAACGGTTGGGCAAGCGGGAGGTCCCTACGAGCAGTACTTC.

This clone came up a few times. The rearrangement uses TRBV28 and TRBJ1-1, with 9 positions matching TRBD1. The CDR3 consists of 15 residues. CDR1 and CDR2 (germline): MDHEN, SYDVKM. V shed 6 bases and J 7 bases; nucleotides not matched to a gene: 12. In nucleotides, the CDR3 is TGTGCCAGCAGGCCTCCACTGACAGGGGGTTATGAAGCTTTCTTT. Its protein product is CASRPPLTGGYEAFF.

The J gene is TRBJ1-5, the V gene TRBV27; D uncertain. The CDR3 contains 14 residues. The V gene lost 6 bases and the J gene lost 7 bases, with 16 bases spanning the gap. Per germline, CDR1 MNHEY and CDR2 SMNVEV (reference sequence). Here the CDR3 DNA reads TGTGCCAGCAGCTTCCAGAATGGCGGGCAGCCCCAGCATTTT. Residues: CASSFQNGGQPQHF.

The chain recombines TRBV24-1 with TRBJ1-2; D ambiguous. Germline assignment: CDR1 KGHDR and CDR2 SFDVKD. The CDR3 covers 13 residues. The germline V and J ends were trimmed by 7 bases and 7 bases, with 15 bases remaining between them. CDR3 loop: CATRPVRTIGYTF. The CDR3 coding sequence is TGTGCCACCAGACCAGTGAGGACTATTGGCTACACCTTC.

The V call is TRBV19, the J call TRBJ2-3; D perhaps matches TRBD1 (5 bases). This CDR3 contains 14 residues. Germline V gene sequence: CDR1 LNHDA, CDR2 SQIVND (reference sequence). Trimming stripped 6 bases from V and 2 bases from J, with 12 bases between. DNA for the CDR3: TGTGCCAGTAGCTTTAGGGGCTACACAGATACGCAGTATTTT. Residues: CASSFRGYTDTQYF. Complete variable domain (other parts from reference TRBV19 and TRBJ2-3): DGGITQSPKYLFRKEGQNVTLSCEQNLNHDAMYWYRQDPGQGLRLIYYSQIVNDFQKGDIAEGYSVSREKKESFPLTVTSAQKNPTAFYLCASSFRGYTDTQYFGPGTRLTVL.

CDR3 nucleotide sequence: TGCAGCGTTCAAACAGGGGGCGTCTATGGCTACACCTTC. It specifies CSVQTGGVYGYTF. J is TRBJ1-2 and V is TRBV29-1; TRBD1 matches at 9 bases. Germline V gene data show CDR1 as SQVTM and CDR2 as ANQGSEA. The CDR3 is 13 amino acids. With 5 bases clipped from V and 4 bases from J, the junction kept 5 bases outside the gene matches.

This clone was counted a single time. This chain connects TRBV9 to TRBJ2-1; a possible D gene is TRBD2 (6 bases). Germline CDR1 reads SGDLS; CDR2 reads YYNGEE. This CDR3 is 17 amino acids long. Trimming left V 4 bases short and J 5 bases short, with 22 bases between. The CDR3: CASSYALRAGLNNEQFF. For the CDR3, the DNA is TGTGCCAGCAGCTATGCCCTAAGGGCGGGGCTAAACAATGAGCAGTTCTTC.

The sample holds a few counts of this clone. This chain uses TRBV4-1 with TRBJ1-2; 11 positions agree with TRBD1. This CDR3 contains 15 residues. Germline V gene sequence: CDR1 MGHRA, CDR2 YSYEKL. With V trimmed by 4 bases and J by 4 bases, 5 bases remained unmatched. The CDR3 loop reads CASSRGQGVAYGYTF. CDR3 nucleotides: TGCGCCAGCAGCCGGGGACAGGGGGTGGCCTATGGCTACACCTTC.

The V and J genes are TRBV28 and TRBJ2-7; D might be TRBD2 (5 bases). The germline V gene encodes CDR1 MDHEN and CDR2 SYDVKM. Trimming stripped 3 bases from V and 7 bases from J, with 10 bases between. This CDR3 contains 12 residues. CDR3 region: CASSLVPGEQYF. The CDR3, as DNA: TGTGCCAGCAGTTTGGTCCCGGGGGAGCAGTACTTC. The variable domain in full, with the rest retrieved from reference TRBV28 and TRBJ2-7, is DVKVTQSSRYLVKRTGEKVFLECVQDMDHENMFWYRQDPGLGLRLIYFSYDVKMKEKGDIPEGYSVSREKKERFSLILESASTNQTSMYLCASSLVPGEQYFGPGTRLTVT.

This chain uses TRBV7-3 with TRBJ1-4; TRBD1 matches at 7 bases. CDR3 size: 16 residues. Germline V gives CDR1 SGHTA, CDR2 FQGTGA. V lost 4 bases and J lost 7; bases outside the gene matches: 12. The CDR3: CASSSTGSSLREKLFF. As DNA, the CDR3 is TGTGCCAGCAGCTCGACAGGGAGTTCTCTACGTGAAAAACTGTTTTTT.

This sequence joins TRBV5-4 and TRBJ2-1; D is unclear. The CDR3 is made up of 11 amino acids. Between the trimmed V and J ends, which lost 4 bases and 8 bases, there was a span of 7 bases. Germline CDR1 is SGHNT and CDR2 is YYREEE (reference sequence). CDR3 residues: CASSGLDEQFF. The CDR3 coding sequence is TGTGCCAGCAGCGGGCTCGATGAGCAGTTCTTC.

The chain employs TRBV2 and TRBJ2-2, with D tentatively TRBD2 (7 bases). V lost 6 bases, J lost 9 bases, and 38 bases lay in between. Germline values: CDR1 SNHLY, CDR2 FYNNEI. The CDR3 sequence is 21 residues long. This CDR3 is CASRIQSRGREILRWTRELFF. CDR3 DNA: TGTGCCAGCAGAATACAAAGTCGGGGGCGGGAGATTCTTCGGTGGACCAGGGAGCTGTTTTTT.

The rearrangement joins TRBV7-8 to TRBJ2-1; TRBD2 agrees at 10 bases. The CDR3 loop spans 16 amino acids. The germline gives CDR1 SGHVS, CDR2 FQNEAQ. V lost 1 base, J lost 2 bases, and 2 bases stayed unmatched. Written as DNA, the CDR3 is TGTGCCAGCAGCTTAGGTAGCGGGGGGCCCTACAATGAGCAGTTCTTC. Translation: CASSLGSGGPYNEQFF.